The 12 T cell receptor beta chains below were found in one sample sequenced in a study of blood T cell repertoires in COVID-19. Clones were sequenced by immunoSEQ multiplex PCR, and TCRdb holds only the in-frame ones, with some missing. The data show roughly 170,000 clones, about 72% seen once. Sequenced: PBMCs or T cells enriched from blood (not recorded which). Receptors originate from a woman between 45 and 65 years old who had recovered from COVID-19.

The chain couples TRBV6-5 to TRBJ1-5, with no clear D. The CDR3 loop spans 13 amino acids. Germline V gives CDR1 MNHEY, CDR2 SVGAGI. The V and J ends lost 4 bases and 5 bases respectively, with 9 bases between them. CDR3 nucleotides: TGTGCCAGCAGTTTTAACGCGTATCAGCCCCAGCATTTT. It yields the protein CASSFNAYQPQHF.

CDR3 sequence: CASQTSGGIQYF. CDR3 in DNA: TGTGCCAGTCAGACTAGCGGGGGCATTCAGTACTTC. The chain links TRBV19 to TRBJ2-4, with 12 bases that match TRBD2. J lost 9 bases, V lost 8 bases, and 2 bases had no gene match. Germline V gene data show CDR1 as LNHDA and CDR2 as SQIVND (reference sequence). This CDR3 comprises 12 residues.

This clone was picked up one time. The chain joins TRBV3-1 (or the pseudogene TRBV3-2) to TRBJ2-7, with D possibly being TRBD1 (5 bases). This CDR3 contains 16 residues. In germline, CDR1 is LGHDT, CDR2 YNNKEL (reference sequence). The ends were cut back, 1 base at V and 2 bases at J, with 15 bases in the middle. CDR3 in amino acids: CASSQALQGGPYEQYF. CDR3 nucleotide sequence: TGTGCCAGCAGCCAAGCCCTTCAGGGCGGACCCTACGAGCAGTACTTC.

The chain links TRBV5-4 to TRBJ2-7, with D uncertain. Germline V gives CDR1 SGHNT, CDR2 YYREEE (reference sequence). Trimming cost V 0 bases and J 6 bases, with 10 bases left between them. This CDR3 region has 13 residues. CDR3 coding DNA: TGTGCCAGCAGCTTGGCCAGTCCCTCCGAGCAGTACTTC. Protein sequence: CASSLASPSEQYF.

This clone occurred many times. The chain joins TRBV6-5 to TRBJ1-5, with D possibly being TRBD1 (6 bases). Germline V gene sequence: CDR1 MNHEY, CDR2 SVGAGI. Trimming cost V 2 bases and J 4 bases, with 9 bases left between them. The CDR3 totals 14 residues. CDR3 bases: TGTGCCAGCAGTTACGCAGGGGAGAATCAGCCCCAGCATTTT. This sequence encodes CASSYAGENQPQHF.

The CDR3 reads CASSPSGGTEAFF. The CDR3 DNA sequence: TGTGCCAGCAGCCCCAGCGGTGGGACTGAAGCTTTCTTT. The chain recombines TRBV11-2 with TRBJ1-1; D is undetermined. Trimming left V 5 bases short and J 5 bases short, with 12 bases between. The germline V gene encodes CDR1 SGHAT and CDR2 FQNNGV. The CDR3 spans 13 residues. The complete variable domain, with remaining parts taken from reference TRBV11-2 and TRBJ1-1, reads EAGVAQSPRYKIIEKRQSVAFWCNPISGHATLYWYQQILGQGPKLLIQFQNNGVVDDSQLPKDRFSAERLKGVDSTLKIQPAKLEDSAVYLCASSPSGGTEAFFGQGTRLTVV.

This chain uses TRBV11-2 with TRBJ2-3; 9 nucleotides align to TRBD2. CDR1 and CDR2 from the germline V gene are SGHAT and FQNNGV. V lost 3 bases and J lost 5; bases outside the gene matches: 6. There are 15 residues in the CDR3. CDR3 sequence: CASSLGLAFGDTQYF. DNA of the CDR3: TGTGCCAGCAGCTTGGGACTAGCTTTCGGAGATACGCAGTATTTT. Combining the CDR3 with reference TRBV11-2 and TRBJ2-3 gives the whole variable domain EAGVAQSPRYKIIEKRQSVAFWCNPISGHATLYWYQQILGQGPKLLIQFQNNGVVDDSQLPKDRFSAERLKGVDSTLKIQPAKLEDSAVYLCASSLGLAFGDTQYFGPGTRLTVL.

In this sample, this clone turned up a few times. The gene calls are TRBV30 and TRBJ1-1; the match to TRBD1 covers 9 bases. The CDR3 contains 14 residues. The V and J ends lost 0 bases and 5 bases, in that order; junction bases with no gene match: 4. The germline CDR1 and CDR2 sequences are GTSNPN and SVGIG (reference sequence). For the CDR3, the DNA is TGTGCCTGGAGTGTACCTGGGACAGGGACTGAAGCTTTCTTT. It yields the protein CAWSVPGTGTEAFF.

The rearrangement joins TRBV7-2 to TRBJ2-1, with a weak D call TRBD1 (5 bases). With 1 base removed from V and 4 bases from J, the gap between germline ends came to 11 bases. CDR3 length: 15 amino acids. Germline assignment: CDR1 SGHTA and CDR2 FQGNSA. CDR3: CASSLEGLGYNEQFF. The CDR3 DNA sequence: TGTGCCAGCAGCTTAGAGGGGCTGGGATACAATGAGCAGTTCTTC.

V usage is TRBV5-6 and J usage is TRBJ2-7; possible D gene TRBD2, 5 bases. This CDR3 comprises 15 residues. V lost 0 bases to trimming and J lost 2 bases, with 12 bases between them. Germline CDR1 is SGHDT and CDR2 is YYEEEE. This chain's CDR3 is CASSLGASSAYEQYF. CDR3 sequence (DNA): TGTGCCAGCAGCTTGGGGGCTAGCAGCGCCTACGAGCAGTACTTC.

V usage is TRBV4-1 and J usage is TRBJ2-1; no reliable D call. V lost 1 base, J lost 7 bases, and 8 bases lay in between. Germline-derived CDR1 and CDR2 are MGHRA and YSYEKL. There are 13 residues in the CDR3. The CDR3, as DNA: TGCGCCAGCAGCCAAGTGAGCCCTAATGAGCAGTTCTTC. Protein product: CASSQVSPNEQFF.

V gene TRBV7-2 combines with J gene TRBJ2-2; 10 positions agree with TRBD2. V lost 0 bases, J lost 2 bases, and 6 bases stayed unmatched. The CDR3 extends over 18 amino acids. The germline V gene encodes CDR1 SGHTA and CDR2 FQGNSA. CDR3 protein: CASSLASLAGINTGELFF. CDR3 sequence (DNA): TGTGCCAGCAGCTTAGCGTCACTAGCGGGAATTAACACCGGGGAGCTGTTTTTT.